This TCR beta chain appears in the sequencing data of a study of CD8 T cells in ankylosing spondylitis. Germline values: CDR1 MNHNS, CDR2 SASEGT. Trimming stripped 10 bases from V and 0 bases from J, with 7 bases between. CDR3 length: 13 residues. Quantitative 5'-RACE was performed with molecular barcodes, and it yielded the TCR beta libraries. TCRdb re-analysed the 5' RACE reads in MiXCR, keeping a single row per CDR3 protein. The data contain some 340,000 distinct CDR3 sequences, roughly 15% of them singletons. This clonotype was seen a few times. The antigen is undetermined. Study results and limitations: Certain motif variants had earlier appeared in reactive arthritis synovial fluid and blood. There was a TCR beta motif, made of several highly homologous variants, that appeared characteristic of ankylosing spondylitis blood. Disease-linked clones reportedly concentrated significantly in matched ankylosing spondylitis synovial fluid.

The sequence came from a male donor with ankylosing spondylitis or in good health (not recorded which). V and J are TRBV6-1 and TRBJ2-6; unclear D gene. The sample taken for sequencing was blood, either unsorted or a sorted T cell fraction (not recorded which). The CDR3 DNA sequence: TGTGCCATGTCATCCTCTGGGGCCAACGTCCTGACTTTC. Translating gives CAMSSSGANVLTF.